The 23 T cell receptor beta chains given below trace back to one sample, sequenced in a study of shared clonotypes between healthy human individuals. The assay was immunoSEQ multiplex PCR, and TCRdb's table has in-frame clones only and misses some. Among 2,500,000 or so clones listed, under 95% were seen once. Sequenced input: naive CD4+ T cells from PBMCs. Subset denoted: CD45RA+ positively selected. Receptor source: a man younger than 35 in good health. Some clones in this sample may be carry-over from other donors' samples.

This chain connects TRBV28 to TRBJ1-4; the D is unclear. Germline assignment: CDR1 MDHEN and CDR2 SYDVKM. The CDR3 spans 16 residues. Trimming cost V 7 bases and J 5 bases, with 20 bases left between them. The CDR3 DNA is TGTGCCAGCAAGTTTGGCAGTACCAGACGGAATGAAAAACTGTTTTTT. It yields the protein CASKFGSTRRNEKLFF.

J is TRBJ2-1 and V is TRBV29-1; D unresolved. The CDR3 runs to 14 residues. Deletions cut 2 bases from V and 6 bases from J, with 14 bases between. The germline CDR1 and CDR2 sequences are SQVTM and ANQGSEA. The CDR3 region is CSVELGRLVNEQFF. In DNA, the CDR3 is TGCAGCGTTGAATTGGGCAGGCTTGTCAATGAGCAGTTCTTC.

This clone showed up just once. This chain uses TRBV29-1 with TRBJ2-4, with D unclear. Germline lookup yields CDR1 SQVTM and CDR2 ANQGSEA. CDR3 length: 11 amino acids. V was trimmed by 1 base and J by 6 bases, leaving 4 bases between them. In DNA form, the CDR3 reads TGCAGCGTTGAAGGTCGAAACATTCAGTACTTC. Translation: CSVEGRNIQYF. Looking up the rest from reference TRBV29-1 and TRBJ2-4 gives the full variable domain: SAVISQKPSRDICQRGTSLTIQCQVDSQVTMMFWYRQQPGQSLTLIATANQGSEATYESGFVIDKFPISRPNLTFSTLTVSNMSPEDSSIYLCSVEGRNIQYFGAGTRLSVL.

This chain uses TRBV27 with TRBJ1-1; D not certain. The CDR3 loop spans 15 amino acids. Germline CDR1 is MNHEY and CDR2 is SMNVEV (reference sequence). Trimming removed 3 bases at V and 5 bases at J, with 16 bases between. CDR3 residues: CASSLAGPRRTEAFF. The CDR3 DNA follows: TGTGCCAGCAGTTTGGCAGGCCCTAGGAGGACTGAAGCTTTCTTT.

J is TRBJ1-1 and V is TRBV30; TRBD1 matches 9 bases. V lost 2 bases to trimming and J lost 1 base; unmatched junction nucleotides: 5. The CDR3 runs to 15 residues. Germline V lookup: CDR1 GTSNPN, CDR2 SVGIG (reference sequence). The CDR3 here is CAWSKYRGQNTEAFF. The DNA of the CDR3 is TGTGCCTGGAGTAAGTACAGGGGGCAGAACACTGAAGCTTTCTTT.

This clone is a singleton in its sample. This specimen includes other DNA sequences encoding the same CDR3. The V and J genes are TRBV2 and TRBJ2-1; TRBD2 agrees at 8 bases. J was trimmed by 7 bases and V by 6 bases; bases with no gene match: 2. CDR3 size: 12 residues. The germline CDR1 and CDR2 sequences are SNHLY and FYNNEI. The CDR3: CASRGGGNEQFF. Here the CDR3 DNA reads TGTGCCAGCAGAGGCGGGGGGAATGAGCAGTTCTTC.

The chain uses TRBV15 and TRBJ2-7, with 7 bases matching TRBD1. The CDR3 length is 16 residues. Germline CDR1 LNHNV, CDR2 YYDKDF (reference sequence). With 5 bases clipped from V and 0 bases from J, the junction kept 10 bases outside the gene matches. The CDR3 bases are TGTGCCACCAGCGAGGGACAGCTTATCAACTCCTACGAGCAGTACTTC. Translated, it gives CATSEGQLINSYEQYF.

The J gene is TRBJ2-2, the V gene TRBV5-1; 8 bases agree with TRBD2. V lost 2 bases to trimming and J lost 2 bases; unmatched junction nucleotides: 8. The CDR3 has 17 amino acids. In germline, CDR1 is SGHRS, CDR2 YFSETQ. CDR3 sequence (DNA): TGCGCCAGCAGCTTTTTGGGACTAGTAGATAACACCGGGGAGCTGTTTTTT. Translated: CASSFLGLVDNTGELFF.

V is TRBV5-1 and J is TRBJ2-3, with 7 bases fitting TRBD1. CDR1 SGHRS and CDR2 YFSETQ come from the germline V gene. CDR3 length: 14 amino acids. Germline trimming cut 6 bases from V and 4 bases from J; bases unmatched to any gene: 8. Here the CDR3 DNA reads TGCGCCAGCAATAACAGGGGCCCACCAGATACGCAGTATTTT. Amino acids: CASNNRGPPDTQYF. Variable domain in full (rest from reference TRBV5-1 and TRBJ2-3): KAGVTQTPRYLIKTRGQQVTLSCSPISGHRSVSWYQQTPGQGLQFLFEYFSETQRNKGNFPGRFSGRQFSNSRSEMNVSTLELGDSALYLCASNNRGPPDTQYFGPGTRLTVL.

The chain employs TRBV6-1 and TRBJ1-5, with D perhaps TRBD1 (5 bases). Deletions cut 6 bases from V and 4 bases from J, with 13 bases between. CDR3 length equals 14 residues. Germline V CDR1 and CDR2: MNHNS, SASEGT. Here the CDR3 reads CASSGTNFNQPQHF. DNA of the CDR3: TGTGCCAGCAGCGGGACGAATTTTAATCAGCCCCAGCATTTT.

This clone was found once. In the same sample, other DNA sequences code for this CDR3. CDR3 DNA sequence: TGCGCCAGCAGCTTGAGTGGTGACAGCTACAATGAGCAGTTCTTC. This translates into CASSLSGDSYNEQFF. The V call is TRBV5-1, the J call TRBJ2-1; TRBD1 is a possible D gene (5 bases). Trimming took 1 base from V and 3 from J, leaving 11 bases between them. CDR1 SGHRS and CDR2 YFSETQ come from the germline V gene. The CDR3 consists of 15 residues.

As for this clone: Other DNA sequences from this sample encode an identical CDR3 as well. The rearrangement joins TRBV5-4 to TRBJ2-5; possible D gene TRBD1, 5 bases. There are 14 residues in the CDR3. V was cut by 4 bases and J by 4 bases, with 14 bases left in between. Germline loops: CDR1 SGHNT, CDR2 YYREEE (reference sequence). The CDR3 DNA sequence: TGTGCCAGCAGCACCCGGCAGGGCGGAGAGACCCAGTACTTC. This codes for CASSTRQGGETQYF. Full variable domain (remainder filled in from reference TRBV5-4 and TRBJ2-5): ETGVTQSPTHLIKTRGQQVTLRCSSQSGHNTVSWYQQALGQGPQFIFQYYREEENGRGNFPPRFSGLQFPNYSSELNVNALELDDSALYLCASSTRQGGETQYFGPGTRLLVL.

This clone was detected a few times. J is TRBJ1-3 and V is TRBV2; D is perhaps TRBD1 (6 bases). Trimming took 5 bases from V and 10 from J, leaving 18 bases between them. Germline values: CDR1 SNHLY, CDR2 FYNNEI. The CDR3 length is 14 residues. The CDR3 region is CASSRDKILGTIYF. The CDR3 DNA reads TGTGCCAGCAGTAGGGACAAGATCTTGGGGACCATATATTTT.

V gene TRBV18 combines with J gene TRBJ1-1; D may be TRBD1 (5 bases). The CDR3 length is 15 residues. V shed 2 bases and J shed 7 bases, with 17 bases lying between them. Germline V lookup: CDR1 KGHSH, CDR2 LQKENI. The CDR3 is CASSPEGARVGEAFF. In nucleotides, the CDR3 is TGTGCCAGCTCACCAGAGGGTGCCAGGGTGGGTGAAGCTTTCTTT.

The rearrangement joins TRBV6-1 to TRBJ1-1; maybe TRBD1 (5 bases). V was trimmed by 4 bases and J by 10 bases, leaving 10 bases between them. In germline, CDR1 is MNHNS, CDR2 SASEGT. The CDR3 is 11 residues long. This CDR3 is CASSGGGGAFF. The CDR3 DNA is TGTGCCAGCAGTGGGGGGGGAGGAGCTTTCTTT.

As regards this clone: This CDR3 is also generated by other DNA sequences in the sample. The J gene is TRBJ2-2, the V gene TRBV5-1; D is uncertain. V was cut by 5 bases and J by 0 bases, with 8 bases left in between. This CDR3 contains 14 residues. Germline V lookup: CDR1 SGHRS, CDR2 YFSETQ. CDR3 in DNA: TGCGCCAGCAGTCCGGCGACGAACACCGGGGAGCTGTTTTTT. Residues: CASSPATNTGELFF.

The CDR3 loop reads CASSILTGRTNYGYTF. The CDR3 DNA follows: TGTGCCAGTAGTATACTAACAGGAAGAACTAACTATGGCTACACCTTC. The chain couples TRBV19 to TRBJ1-2; tentative D call: TRBD1 (5 bases). The CDR3 is 16 amino acids. Germline CDR1 and CDR2: LNHDA and SQIVND (reference sequence). V lost 2 bases, J lost 0 bases, and 13 bases lay in between.

The chain is built from TRBV28 and TRBJ2-7; D may correspond to TRBD1 or TRBD2 (5 bases each). The V end was cut by 4 bases, the J end by 4 bases, with 17 bases between. The CDR3 covers 15 residues. Germline CDR1 is MDHEN and CDR2 is SYDVKM. The CDR3 nucleotides read TGTGCCAGCAGTTCTTCCGGGACGGTAAATTACGAGCAGTACTTC. Encoded protein: CASSSSGTVNYEQYF.

The chain employs TRBV25-1 and TRBJ2-1; 7 positions agree with TRBD2. Unmatched junction bases numbered 14, after V lost 3 bases and J lost 12 bases. CDR3 length equals 15 residues. In germline, CDR1 is MGHDK, CDR2 SYGVNS. The CDR3 loop is CASSDQRLASIVQFF. CDR3 in DNA: TGTGCCAGCAGTGACCAACGACTAGCTTCTATAGTGCAGTTCTTC.

The chain links TRBV18 to TRBJ1-5, with no clear D. The CDR3 consists of 16 residues. Trimming stripped 3 bases from V and 0 bases from J, with 12 bases between. CDR1 KGHSH and CDR2 LQKENI come from the germline V gene. The CDR3 DNA reads TGTGCCAGCTCACCGTCAACAGAGAATAGCAATCAGCCCCAGCATTTT. Translated, it gives CASSPSTENSNQPQHF.

This clone has only one observation. Other DNA sequences in the same sample also yield this CDR3. The chain joins TRBV7-2 to TRBJ2-3; D possibly corresponds to TRBD1 (6 bases). The V gene lost 5 bases and the J gene lost 0 bases, with 9 bases spanning the gap. Looked up from germline, CDR1 is SGHTA and CDR2 is FQGNSA. CDR3 length: 14 amino acids. CDR3 protein: CASSPGQSTDTQYF. CDR3 nucleotides: TGTGCCAGCAGCCCTGGACAGAGCACAGATACGCAGTATTTT.

The rearrangement joins TRBV25-1 to TRBJ1-1; no clear D gene. V lost 3 bases and J 1 base, leaving 9 bases between the germline ends. The CDR3 sequence is 14 residues long. Germline CDR1 and CDR2: MGHDK and SYGVNS. The CDR3 reads CASSDNIRNTEAFF. CDR3 sequence (DNA): TGTGCCAGCAGTGACAACATTCGGAACACTGAAGCTTTCTTT.

The chain is built from TRBV2 and TRBJ2-1; 7 bases agree with TRBD2. CDR1 SNHLY and CDR2 FYNNEI come from the germline V gene. The CDR3 totals 12 residues. Trimming at V came to 6 bases and at J to 6 bases, leaving 2 bases not matched to a gene. The CDR3 protein is CASRGEGNEQFF. The CDR3, as DNA: TGTGCCAGCAGGGGGGAGGGCAATGAGCAGTTCTTC.